The sequence of this T cell receptor beta chain was determined in a study of T cell repertoires in cytomegalovirus infection (dated by TCRdb to between 2019 and 2020). Background for the entire study: Recently identified HLA-C-restricted CMV epitopes, whose presentation resists viral immunomodulation, were targeted by peptide stimulations together with well-studied HLA-B-restricted epitopes. Because public TCR beta signatures pointed to carriage of CMV infection together with the matching HLA type, the HLA type of each donor mattered for the analysis.

TCRdb names Illumina HiSeq 1500 as the instrument used. TCRdb trimmed public reads at Q25 via fastp, called clones via MiXCR and kept in-frame beta chains. Each entry merges the rows of one CDR3 protein and shows their most common DNA and genes. Across this sample there are some 320,000 distinct CDR3 sequences, with about 27% seen only once. Around 20% of the sample is held by the ten biggest clonotypes. Results and caveats for the whole study, not just this receptor: Carriers of CMV infection plus the relevant HLA type were discriminated by the cumulative frequency of public TCR beta family members in the study cohort and in an independent roughly 370-donor cohort. The ex vivo response was dominated by HLA-C-restricted CMV-specific TCR beta clonotypes, and the single most frequent clonotype in two of eight donors was supplied by these HLA-C-restricted clonotypes.

Of note for this clonotype: What this receptor recognizes is not known. Base-call qualities are not available, and no considerably larger clone is one nucleotide away.

Sequences DFQATT (CDR1) and SNEGSKA (CDR2) are obtained from the germline V gene (reference sequence). The CDR3 runs 16 residues from the cysteine to the phenylalanine. Only CDR3 DNA is held: 48 bases, read in frame from base 1. V and J are truncated by 0 bases and 4 bases respectively, leaving an intervening sequence of 15 bases. The meaning of the sample's treatment or condition label: in vitro stimulation with specific CMV peptide epitopes to enrich CMV-specific T cells. The chain joins TRBV20-1 to TRBJ1-4; the D gene lacks a confident call. The receptor comes from a human donor in good health (CMV status not recorded). Some clones in this sample may be carry-over from other donors' samples. This sample comprised cultured PBMCs, obtained from culture after CMV antigen stimulation. The encoded CDR3 is CSARDRRKILNEKLFF. DNA sequence: TGCAGTGCTAGAGATAGGAGGAAGATTCTTAATGAAAAACTGTTTTTT.